This T cell receptor (beta chain) was captured by sequencing in a study of blood T cells in healthy people across ages. Study outcomes and limitations: With unsorted PBMCs, a conclusive comparison of naive versus antigen-experienced cells was not possible. Among T cells, TCR beta diversity per million cells dropped roughly linearly as age rose.

Germline CDR1 is LNHNV and CDR2 is YYDKDF (reference sequence). V was pared by 0 bases and J by 1 base, with 12 bases between. This CDR3 spans 16 amino acids. Notes on this clonotype: The target antigen is unknown.

The authors ran a second PCR of roughly 6 to 12 cycles using a sample-barcoded 5' primer and a J-beta primer mix. TCRdb recomputed calls from the 5' RACE reads with MiXCR, one row per CDR3 protein. The data show approximately 800,000 distinct CDR3 sequences, about 47% seen once. The origin of this receptor is a man older than 75 in good health. The chain joins TRBV15 to TRBJ1-1; D is perhaps TRBD1 (5 bases). The sample consisted of blood. The CDR3 loop is CATSRDLGGGNTEAFF. In DNA, the CDR3 is TGTGCCACCAGCAGAGATTTGGGGGGGGGGAACACTGAAGCTTTCTTT.